This TCR beta chain was recorded in a study of CD8 T cells in Susac syndrome (dated by TCRdb to between 2018 and 2021). About the study as a whole: The study used repertoire sequencing to test whether antigen drove CD8+ T cell activation and differentiation in Susac syndrome. Here is what the overall study found, with its caveats: The number of individuals in the TCR sequencing and HLA analysis was acknowledged as relatively small.

Relative to germline, V is 8 bases shorter and J is 0 bases shorter, with 10 bases between their ends. CDR3 length: 13 amino acids, cysteine to phenylalanine. The only DNA kept is the CDR3, 39 bases in frame from the first base. Reading the germline V gene gives CDR1 SNHLY and CDR2 FYNNEI. RNA was extracted with the RNeasy kit and roughly 0.45 to 1 ug was reverse transcribed using random hexamers. TCR beta CDR3 regions were amplified with the immunoSEQ multiplex PCR assay covering 54 Vbeta and 13 Jbeta segments. Bias from PCR amplification was corrected by using a synthetic template baseline for primer optimization and for computational correction. The source study handled its data this way. Reads were annotated to V, D and J genes per IMGT and analyzed with immunoSEQ Analyzer, keeping only productive sequences. Clonality was calculated as one minus the Shannon entropy normalized by log2 of the number of productive unique sequences. For each patient and control, public and private clones were evaluated within the 100 most prevalent clones. Clones were defined as Susac-specific if absent from the healthy and MS cohorts, from roughly 1,100 published viral clones and from other ImmuneACCESS disease sequences. TCRdb's own reprocessing of the public reads used fastp at Q25 and MiXCR and kept productive beta chains. A single entry per CDR3 protein holds the most common genes and DNA from its merged rows. The V and J calls reflect TCRdb's pipeline rather than the authors' work. In all, the sample holds about 160,000 distinct CDR3 sequences, and 94% of those were seen once. Together, the top ten hold approximately 0.094% of the sample.

Peripheral blood CD8+ and CD4+ T cells from healthy donors, Susac syndrome patients and multiple sclerosis patients were profiled using high-throughput TCR beta sequencing. The multiple sclerosis controls were treatment-naive patients who had stable or active relapsing-remitting disease and met the revised McDonald criteria. Bulk CD8+ and CD4+ T cells were purified magnetically by negative isolation, whereas CD8+ TEMRA cells were enriched by FACS. Blood was collected in EDTA tubes and processed within 24 hours, with PBMCs isolated through density gradient centrifugation. PBMCs intended for TCR sequencing were frozen in liquid nitrogen and were later thawed in a 37 degrees C water bath. The sorted or isolated CD4+, CD8+ and CD8+ TEMRA cells reached a purity of at least 90%. A note on this clonotype: The clone's antigen remains unknown. No quality values exist for individual bases; no much larger clone is one base distant.

The chain uses TRBV2 and TRBJ1-1; TRBD1 is perhaps the D gene, given 6 matching bases. The receptor comes from a human donor with multiple sclerosis. Sequenced material: CD4+ T cells from PBMCs. CDR3 reads: CASGDTVNTEAFF. The base sequence is TGTGCCAGCGGGGACACCGTGAACACTGAAGCTTTCTTT.